These 12 T cell receptor beta chains came from one sample sequenced in a study of CD8 T cells in ankylosing spondylitis. The study's findings and limits: For ankylosing spondylitis blood, a TCR beta motif of eight or nine highly homologous variants appeared characteristic.

The antigens these receptors bind are not known. TCRdb analysed the 5' RACE reads with MiXCR anew, one entry per CDR3 protein. This table has about 440,000 distinct CDR3 sequences, over 15% appearing once. The material sequenced was blood, either unsorted or a sorted T cell fraction (not recorded which). The receptors originated from a male donor with ankylosing spondylitis.

This clonotype was picked up many times. The V gene is TRBV12-3 or TRBV12-4, the J gene TRBJ2-7; D may be TRBD2 (6 bases). The CDR3 totals 13 residues. The V end was cut by 1 base, the J end by 6 bases, with 10 bases between. The CDR3 loop reads CASSLGLALEQYF. DNA of the CDR3: TGTGCCAGCAGTTTAGGTCTAGCGCTCGAGCAGTACTTC.

CDR3 sequence reads: CASSLVGPYGYTF. CDR3 bases: TGTGCCAGCAGTTTAGTGGGACCCTATGGCTACACCTTC. The J gene is TRBJ1-2, the V gene TRBV12-3 or TRBV12-4, with D possibly matching TRBD1 (5 bases). The CDR3 contains 13 residues. The V end was cut by 1 base, the J end by 4 bases, with 7 bases between.

This sequence joins TRBV18 and TRBJ1-4; the match to TRBD1 covers 7 bases. The length of the CDR3 is 15 residues. Trimming cost V 4 bases and J 6 bases; bases outside gene matches: 8. Germline V gives CDR1 KGHSH, CDR2 LQKENI. The CDR3 nucleotides read TGTGCCAGCTCACGAACCTTAACAGGGGATGAAAAACTGTTTTTT. This codes for CASSRTLTGDEKLFF.

This clonotype was found many times. The chain uses TRBV29-1 and TRBJ1-4; D perhaps matches TRBD1 (6 bases). CDR3 size: 14 residues. Germline V gene sequence: CDR1 SQVTM, CDR2 ANQGSEA. The V end lost 1 base, the J end lost 3 bases, and 9 bases lay between the germline ends. The DNA for the CDR3 is TGCAGCGTTGAAGGACAGGTCCCTAATGAAAAACTGTTTTTT. Protein: CSVEGQVPNEKLFF.

This clonotype occurred a few times. The J gene is TRBJ2-1, the V gene TRBV7-4, with D possibly called TRBD1 or TRBD2 (6 bases each). Trimming shortened V by 5 bases and J by 0 bases, and 20 bases separated the two germline ends. Germline lookup yields CDR1 SGHVT and CDR2 SQSDAQ. The CDR3 loop spans 18 amino acids. CDR3 coding DNA: TGTGCCAGCAGCACCCCAGCCCCGGGGGCCTTCTCCTACAATGAGCAGTTCTTC. Amino acids: CASSTPAPGAFSYNEQFF.

The V and J genes are TRBV11-2 and TRBJ2-5; 11 bases line up with TRBD2. The CDR3 sequence is 14 residues long. Germline-derived CDR1 and CDR2 are SGHAT and FQNNGV. V lost 5 bases to trimming and J lost 3 bases; unmatched junction nucleotides: 2. As DNA, the CDR3 is TGTGCCAGCAGCCAACTAGCGGGGGAAGAGACCCAGTACTTC. This gives the protein CASSQLAGEETQYF.

The V and J genes are TRBV20-1 and TRBJ1-4; D remains unclear. The germline V gene has CDR1 DFQATT and CDR2 SNEGSKA (reference sequence). CDR3 length equals 13 residues. V was shortened by 4 bases and J by 0 bases, with 6 bases between the two germline ends. In DNA form, the CDR3 reads TGCAGTGCTACAATTGCAACTAATGAAAAACTGTTTTTT. Its translation is CSATIATNEKLFF.

The sample holds a few counts of this clonotype. This rearrangement joins TRBV20-1 to TRBJ1-4, with unresolved D. CDR3 size: 13 residues. Germline assignment: CDR1 DFQATT and CDR2 SNEGSKA (reference sequence). Trimming stripped 3 bases from V and 8 bases from J, with 13 bases between. CDR3 DNA sequence: TGCAGTGCTAGGCTGGAATGGGAAGAAAAACTGTTTTTT. Amino acid sequence: CSARLEWEEKLFF.

This rearrangement joins TRBV28 to TRBJ1-4, with TRBD1 matching over 8 bases. The CDR3 is 15 amino acids. Trimming took 5 bases from V and 7 from J; bases not matched to a gene: 9. The germline V gene encodes CDR1 MDHEN and CDR2 SYDVKM. The CDR3 DNA reads as TGTGCCAGCAGTACGCGGGACAGGAGGAGTGAAAAACTGTTTTTT. As protein: CASSTRDRRSEKLFF.

The rearrangement joins TRBV7-6 to TRBJ2-1; 16 nucleotides line up with TRBD2. V dropped 0 bases and J dropped 6; count of bases not matched to a gene: 5. CDR3 length: 18 residues. Germline assignment: CDR1 SGHVS and CDR2 FNYEAQ. The CDR3 DNA reads as TGTGCCAGCAGCTTAGCGGAGGGGACTAGCGGGAGGGGCAATGAGCAGTTCTTC. Amino acid sequence: CASSLAEGTSGRGNEQFF.

This clonotype appeared a few times. The chain joins TRBV10-3 to TRBJ2-2; 12 bases match TRBD2. V shed 5 bases, J shed 2 bases, and the junction held 6 bases outside the gene matches. Germline values: CDR1 ENHRY, CDR2 SYGVKD. This CDR3 has 17 amino acids. The CDR3 sequence is CAISRLAGALNTGELFF. Here the CDR3 DNA reads TGTGCCATCAGTAGACTAGCGGGAGCTCTTAACACCGGGGAGCTGTTTTTT.

This clonotype was observed many times. The V and J genes are TRBV10-3 and TRBJ1-5; D ambiguous. V lost 4 bases, J lost 3 bases, and 10 bases lay in between. The germline V gene encodes CDR1 ENHRY and CDR2 SYGVKD. CDR3 length: 14 residues. Here the CDR3 DNA reads TGTGCCATCAGTGTGGAGGGTTTCAATCAGCCCCAGCATTTT. It yields the protein CAISVEGFNQPQHF.